Following are 30 T cell receptor beta chains from one sample sequenced in a study of T-cell reconstitution after alpha-beta-depleted transplantation in children (dated by TCRdb to 2016 to 2017). Read against the paper, the sample's treatment or condition label means: allogeneic hematopoietic cell transplantation with graft depleted of TCRalphabeta T cells and CD19 B cells. The method behind the library was PCR. The sequencing machine was an Illumina HiSeq 2500. To normalize quantification of the TCRbeta repertoire, the TCR libraries were built with molecular barcoding that relied on unique molecular identifiers. TCRdb reprocessed the public reads (quality trimming at Q25 with fastp, clone calling with MiXCR) and kept in-frame beta chains. Each entry is one CDR3 protein sequence, shown with its most common DNA and genes. This sample gives under 750,000 distinct CDR3 sequences in total; about 21% of them show up just once. The ten top clones hold 14% of the sample.

The starting material was PBMCs, mostly from graft donor cells, obtained 360 days after TCRalphabeta/CD19-depleted stem cell transplant. The source is a boy less than two years old who had a stem cell transplant for acute myeloid leukemia, so the T cells may come from the graft donor.

The chain joins TRBV11-2 to TRBJ2-1, with a tentative D call TRBD1 (6 bases). The CDR3 consists of 18 residues. With 6 bases removed from V and 0 bases from J, the gap between germline ends came to 21 bases. Germline V gives CDR1 SGHAT, CDR2 FQNNGV. CDR3 DNA sequence: TGTGCCAGCAGTATTCTCCCGGGACACACAAGCTCCTACAATGAGCAGTTCTTC. Its translation: CASSILPGHTSSYNEQFF.

V gene TRBV12-3 or TRBV12-4 combines with J gene TRBJ2-7; 8 nucleotides line up with TRBD1. The CDR3 sequence is 15 residues long. The J segment lost 5 bases and the V segment lost 5 bases, leaving 11 bases of the junction unmatched. In DNA form, the CDR3 reads TGTGCCAGCAGTGAGCAGGGGGCGATGGGCAACGAGCAGTACTTC. Amino acid sequence: CASSEQGAMGNEQYF.

This clonotype turned up a few times. The chain couples TRBV10-3 to TRBJ1-2; 7 bases map to TRBD1. The germline V gene has CDR1 ENHRY and CDR2 SYGVKD. V lost 3 bases, J lost 10 bases, and 26 bases stayed unmatched. This CDR3 has 19 residues. The CDR3 region has the DNA TGTGCCATCAGTGACGCCCCCGAGATTCGGGGCGACAGGGACGTTTACTACACCTTC. The encoded protein is CAISDAPEIRGDRDVYYTF.

This clonotype appeared a few times. The chain combines TRBV7-2 with TRBJ1-5; 8 bases align to TRBD1. CDR1 and CDR2 from the germline V gene are SGHTA and FQGNSA. The length of the CDR3 is 15 residues. The junction had 7 bases not matched to a gene; V was cut back by 6 bases and J by 3 bases. CDR3 protein: CASRRGTGYNQPQHF. The CDR3 region has the DNA TGTGCCAGCAGGCGCGGGACAGGTTACAATCAGCCCCAGCATTTT. The variable domain in full, completed from reference TRBV7-2 and TRBJ1-5, reads GAGVSQSPSNKVTEKGKDVELRCDPISGHTALYWYRQSLGQGLEFLIYFQGNSAPDKSGLPSDRFSAERTGGSVSTLTIQRTQQEDSAVYLCASRRGTGYNQPQHFGDGTRLSIL.

CDR3 nucleotide sequence: TGTGCCAGCAGCCCGGGCGACGGAGCCTATCAGCCCCAGCATTTT. As protein: CASSPGDGAYQPQHF. The genes are TRBV7-9 and TRBJ1-5, with D unclear. The CDR3 sequence is 15 residues long. Germline CDR1 and CDR2: SEHNR and FQNEAQ (reference sequence). Trimming stripped 5 bases from V and 5 bases from J, with 16 bases between.

This clonotype has ten or more counts. The chain joins TRBV28 to TRBJ2-1; D not resolved. Germline CDR1 is MDHEN and CDR2 is SYDVKM. The V end was cut by 6 bases, the J end by 8 bases, with 8 bases between. The CDR3 has 11 residues. The CDR3 reads CASRTVYEQFF. The DNA of the CDR3 is TGTGCCAGCAGAACCGTCTATGAGCAGTTCTTC.

The chain recombines TRBV29-1 with TRBJ2-3, with 10 bases matching TRBD1. Germline lookup yields CDR1 SQVTM and CDR2 ANQGSEA. V shed 5 bases and J 4 bases; nucleotides not matched to a gene: 9. The CDR3 spans 15 residues. Here the CDR3 DNA reads TGCAGCGTTTCGGACAGGGGGGTTTTGGCAGATACGCAGTATTTT. Protein sequence: CSVSDRGVLADTQYF.

This clonotype was seen a handful of times. CDR3 DNA: TGTGCCAGCAGCTTAGCAGGACCCGGGGACAATGAGCAGTTCTTC. The encoded protein is CASSLAGPGDNEQFF. The chain links TRBV13 to TRBJ2-1, with a tentative D call TRBD2 (5 bases). CDR3 length: 15 amino acids. Germline assignment: CDR1 PRHDT and CDR2 FYEKMQ (reference sequence). V lost 1 base and J 5 bases, leaving 12 bases between the germline ends.

This clonotype was counted only a few times. The V gene is TRBV4-3, the J gene TRBJ2-1; tentatively, D is TRBD1 (6 bases). CDR3 length: 16 amino acids. Germline V CDR1 and CDR2: LGHNA, YSLEER. V was shortened by 0 bases and J by 0 bases, with 9 bases between the two germline ends. In nucleotides, the CDR3 is TGCGCCAGCAGCCAAGATGAACAGGGCTCCTACAATGAGCAGTTCTTC. Its protein is CASSQDEQGSYNEQFF.

Ten or more counts support this clonotype. The V call is TRBV12-3 or TRBV12-4, the J call TRBJ2-3; D is undetermined. This CDR3 is built from 12 residues. The V end lost 8 bases, the J end lost 1 base, and 7 bases lay between the germline ends. The CDR3 reads CASSMGTDTQYF. The CDR3 bases are TGTGCCAGCTCAATGGGCACAGATACGCAGTATTTT.

This clonotype appeared many times. The chain is built from TRBV20-1 and TRBJ2-7, with 8 nucleotides matching TRBD1. Germline trimming cut 3 bases from V and 6 bases from J; bases unmatched to any gene: 7. The CDR3 spans 13 residues. Germline V lookup: CDR1 DFQATT, CDR2 SNEGSKA (reference sequence). The CDR3 DNA reads TGCAGTGCTAGCCGACAGGGGAGTGTCGAGCAGTACTTC. Its protein is CSASRQGSVEQYF.

This chain links TRBV4-3 with TRBJ2-7; unclear D gene. The ends were cut back, 0 bases at V and 1 base at J, with 10 bases in the middle. In germline, CDR1 is LGHNA, CDR2 YSLEER. The CDR3 contains 15 residues. Here the CDR3 DNA reads TGCGCCAGCAGCCAAGATAAATGGGGTTCCTACGAGCAGTACTTC. Its protein product is CASSQDKWGSYEQYF.

Remarks on this clonotype: A junction end diverges from the germline sequence, so it may reflect a read error. This chain connects TRBV27 to TRBJ2-3; 13 positions match TRBD2. Germline CDR1 MNHEY, CDR2 SMNVEV (reference sequence). The CDR3 has 16 residues. For the CDR3, the DNA is TGTGCCAGCAGTCCTACTAGCGGGGGGGGCACAGATACGCAGTTTTTT. This codes for CASSPTSGGGTDTQFF.

The V call is TRBV10-2, the J call TRBJ2-2; TRBD1 matches at 9 bases. The germline V gene has CDR1 WSHSY and CDR2 SAAADI. The CDR3 extends over 14 amino acids. J gave up 1 base and V 8 bases, and 2 bases lay outside the gene matches. The CDR3 spells CASRGQGNTGELFF. CDR3 nucleotide sequence: TGCGCCAGCCGGGGACAGGGGAACACCGGGGAGCTGTTTTTT.

The V and J genes are TRBV4-3 and TRBJ2-7, with D unresolved. The germline gives CDR1 LGHNA, CDR2 YSLEER. The ends were cut back, 0 bases at V and 3 bases at J, with 12 bases in the middle. CDR3 size: 15 residues. The CDR3 reads CASSQDNSRLYEQYF. In nucleotides, the CDR3 is TGCGCCAGCAGCCAAGACAACAGCCGACTCTACGAGCAGTACTTC.

As DNA, the CDR3 is TGTGCCAGCAGCGCCGGGACAGGGAGCTCCTATAATTCACCCCTCCACTTT. Protein product: CASSAGTGSSYNSPLHF. The chain uses TRBV6-1 and TRBJ1-6; 9 bases map to TRBD1. CDR1 is MNHNS, CDR2 SASEGT, per germline. Trimming cost V 6 bases and J 0 bases; bases outside gene matches: 6. The CDR3 is 17 amino acids.

Only a few counts were recorded for this clonotype. The chain employs TRBV7-3 and TRBJ2-7; possible D gene TRBD2, 6 bases. Germline V gene sequence: CDR1 SGHTA, CDR2 FQGTGA. The CDR3 loop spans 15 amino acids. Deletions cut 5 bases from V and 3 bases from J, with 17 bases between. CDR3 nucleotide sequence: TGTGCCAGCAGCGTCTTCGGGGGTCCTAACTACGAGCAGTACTTC. Its protein product is CASSVFGGPNYEQYF.

Many counts were recorded for this clonotype. V is TRBV12-3 or TRBV12-4 and J is TRBJ1-5; 7 nucleotides agree with TRBD1. CDR3 size: 17 residues. V lost 4 bases to trimming and J lost 1 base; unmatched junction nucleotides: 10. This CDR3 reads CASSWGEGAMSNQPQHF. CDR3 nucleotides: TGTGCCAGCAGTTGGGGAGAGGGGGCTATGAGCAATCAGCCCCAGCATTTT.

J is TRBJ2-5 and V is TRBV28, with a tentative D call TRBD2 (5 bases). V lost 5 bases, J lost 2 bases, and 12 bases lay in between. This CDR3 contains 14 residues. Per the germline V gene, CDR1 is MDHEN and CDR2 is SYDVKM. The CDR3 spells CASSPKRAQETQYF. Here the CDR3 DNA reads TGTGCCAGCAGTCCAAAGAGGGCACAAGAGACCCAGTACTTC.

V usage is TRBV10-3 and J usage is TRBJ2-2, with a tentative D call TRBD2 (7 bases). V lost 2 bases and J lost 1, with 11 bases in between. Per germline, CDR1 ENHRY and CDR2 SYGVKD. The CDR3 length is 16 residues. CDR3 sequence: CAISERGAVNTGELFF. CDR3 DNA: TGTGCCATCAGTGAGCGGGGGGCCGTGAACACCGGGGAGCTGTTTTTT.

This clonotype was observed a handful of times. The chain combines TRBV4-3 with TRBJ2-7; tentative D call: TRBD1 (6 bases). The germline V gene encodes CDR1 LGHNA and CDR2 YSLEER. The germline V and J ends were trimmed by 0 bases and 0 bases, with 12 bases remaining between them. The CDR3 spans 16 residues. The CDR3 reads CASSQDHSRGSYEQYF. For the CDR3, the DNA is TGCGCCAGCAGCCAAGATCACAGCAGGGGCTCCTACGAGCAGTACTTC.

This clonotype was picked up a small number of times. The gene calls are TRBV27 and TRBJ1-1; tentative D call: TRBD1 (6 bases). Between the trimmed V and J ends, which lost 6 bases and 2 bases, there was a span of 13 bases. CDR1 is MNHEY, CDR2 SMNVEV, per germline (reference sequence). The CDR3 runs 14 residues. This CDR3 is CASRPGQTNTEAFF. CDR3 bases: TGTGCCAGCAGACCGGGACAAACTAACACTGAAGCTTTCTTT.

This clonotype was observed many times. J is TRBJ2-7 and V is TRBV20-1, with D tentatively TRBD2 (5 bases). CDR1 is DFQATT and CDR2 is SNEGSKA in the germline V gene (reference sequence). Trimming took 3 bases from V and 5 from J, leaving 11 bases between them. The CDR3 has 12 amino acids. DNA for the CDR3: TGCAGTGCTAGGGCTAGCCACAACGAGCAGTACTTC. It specifies CSARASHNEQYF.

The genes are TRBV24-1 and TRBJ2-5; D is perhaps TRBD1 or TRBD2 (5 bases each). Germline CDR1 is KGHDR and CDR2 is SFDVKD. This CDR3 region has 16 residues. The V end was cut by 0 bases, the J end by 1 base, with 11 bases between. The CDR3 protein is CATSDLPGRGQETQYF. DNA for the CDR3: TGTGCCACCAGTGATTTGCCAGGGAGAGGCCAAGAGACCCAGTACTTC.

This clonotype has a count of ten or more. The chain recombines TRBV20-1 with TRBJ1-1; tentative D call: TRBD1 (6 bases). Trimming cost V 2 bases and J 1 base, with 11 bases left between them. The CDR3 covers 14 residues. Germline CDR1 and CDR2: DFQATT and SNEGSKA (reference sequence). The CDR3 DNA is TGCAGTGCTAGACGGGGGGCCCAGAACACTGAAGCTTTCTTT. It yields the protein CSARRGAQNTEAFF.

About this clonotype itself: This may stem from a read error, because a much larger clone lies one nucleotide away. The rearrangement links TRBV6-1 to TRBJ1-2, with a tentative D call TRBD1 (6 bases). The CDR3 covers 12 residues. CDR1 MNHNS and CDR2 SASEGT come from the germline V gene. Trimming removed 3 bases at V and 5 bases at J, with 7 bases between. The CDR3 coding sequence is TGTGCCAGCAGTGACCAGGGGTATGGCTACACCTTC. Protein sequence: CASSDQGYGYTF.

V and J are TRBV5-1 and TRBJ2-7; D gene unclear. Trimming took 0 bases from V and 4 from J, leaving 14 bases between them. The germline CDR1 and CDR2 sequences are SGHRS and YFSETQ. The CDR3 covers 15 residues. In DNA form, the CDR3 reads TGCGCCAGCAGCTTGGACAGCCACGTTGCATACGAGCAGTACTTC. This gives the protein CASSLDSHVAYEQYF.

V and J are TRBV7-2 and TRBJ2-7; possible D gene TRBD2, 7 bases. CDR3 length: 13 residues. The germline V gene has CDR1 SGHTA and CDR2 FQGNSA. Trimming stripped 6 bases from V and 3 bases from J, with 12 bases between. CDR3 amino acids: CASSVRGGYEQYF. The CDR3 DNA reads TGTGCCAGCAGTGTTAGGGGGGGCTACGAGCAGTACTTC. Combining the CDR3 with reference TRBV7-2 and TRBJ2-7 gives the whole variable domain GAGVSQSPSNKVTEKGKDVELRCDPISGHTALYWYRQSLGQGLEFLIYFQGNSAPDKSGLPSDRFSAERTGGSVSTLTIQRTQQEDSAVYLCASSVRGGYEQYFGPGTRLTVT.

This chain joins TRBV6-2 or TRBV6-3 and TRBJ1-2, with TRBD1 as a possible D gene (6 bases). V was shortened by 2 bases and J by 7 bases, with 11 bases between the two germline ends. The CDR3 is 13 amino acids. Germline CDR1 is MNHEY and CDR2 is SVGEGT. CDR3 sequence (DNA): TGTGCCAGCAGTTACCCGGGGGGCTCTGGCTACACCTTC. Its protein is CASSYPGGSGYTF.

This clonotype was seen ten or more times. The V gene is TRBV10-3, the J gene TRBJ2-3; a possible D gene is TRBD2 (7 bases). Trimming took 7 bases from V and 2 from J, leaving 13 bases between them. The CDR3 loop spans 14 amino acids. The V gene's germline CDR1 is ENHRY and CDR2 SYGVKD. CDR3 DNA sequence: TGTGCCATCATGCGGGGGCCTTACACAGATACGCAGTATTTT. Translation gives CAIMRGPYTDTQYF.